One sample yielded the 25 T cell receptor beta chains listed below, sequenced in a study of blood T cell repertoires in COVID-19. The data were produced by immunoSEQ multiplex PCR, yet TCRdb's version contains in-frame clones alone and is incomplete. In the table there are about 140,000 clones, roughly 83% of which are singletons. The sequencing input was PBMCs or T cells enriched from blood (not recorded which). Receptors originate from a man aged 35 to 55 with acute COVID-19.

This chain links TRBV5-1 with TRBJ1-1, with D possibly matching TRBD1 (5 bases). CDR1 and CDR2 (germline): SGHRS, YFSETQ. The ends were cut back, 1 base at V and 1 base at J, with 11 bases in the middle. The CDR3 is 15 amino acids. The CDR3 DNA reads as TGCGCCAGCAGCTTGTCAGGGCAGACGAACACTGAAGCTTTCTTT. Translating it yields CASSLSGQTNTEAFF. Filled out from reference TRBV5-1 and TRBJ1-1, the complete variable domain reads KAGVTQTPRYLIKTRGQQVTLSCSPISGHRSVSWYQQTPGQGLQFLFEYFSETQRNKGNFPGRFSGRQFSNSRSEMNVSTLELGDSALYLCASSLSGQTNTEAFFGQGTRLTVV.

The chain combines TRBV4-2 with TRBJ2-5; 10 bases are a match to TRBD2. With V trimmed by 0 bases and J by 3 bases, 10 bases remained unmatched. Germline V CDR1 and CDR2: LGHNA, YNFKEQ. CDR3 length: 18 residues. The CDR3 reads CASSQEKRGGRKEETQYF. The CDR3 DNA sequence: TGTGCCAGCAGCCAAGAGAAGCGGGGGGGTAGGAAGGAAGAGACCCAGTACTTC.

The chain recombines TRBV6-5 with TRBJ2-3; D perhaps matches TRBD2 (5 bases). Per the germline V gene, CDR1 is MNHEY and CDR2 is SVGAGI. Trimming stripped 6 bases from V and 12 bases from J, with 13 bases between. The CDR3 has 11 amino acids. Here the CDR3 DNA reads TGTGCCAGCAGGCTAGGAGGAAATCAGTATTTT. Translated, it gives CASRLGGNQYF.

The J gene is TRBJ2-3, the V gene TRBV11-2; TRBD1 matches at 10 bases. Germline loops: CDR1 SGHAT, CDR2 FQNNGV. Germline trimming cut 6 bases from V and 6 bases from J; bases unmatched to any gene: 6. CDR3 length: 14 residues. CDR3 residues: CASSSGQGFDTQYF. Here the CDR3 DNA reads TGTGCCAGCAGTTCGGGACAGGGGTTCGATACGCAGTATTTT.

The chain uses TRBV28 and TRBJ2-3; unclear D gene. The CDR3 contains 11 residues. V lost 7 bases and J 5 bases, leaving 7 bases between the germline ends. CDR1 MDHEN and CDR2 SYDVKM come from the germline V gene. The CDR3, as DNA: TGTGCCAGCATATTTTTAGATACGCAGTATTTT. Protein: CASIFLDTQYF.

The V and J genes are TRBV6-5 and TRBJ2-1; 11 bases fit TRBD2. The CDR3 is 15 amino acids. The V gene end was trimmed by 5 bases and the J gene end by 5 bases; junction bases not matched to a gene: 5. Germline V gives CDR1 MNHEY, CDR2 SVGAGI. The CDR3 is CASSPTSGADNEQFF. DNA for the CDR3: TGTGCCAGCAGTCCGACTAGCGGGGCCGACAATGAGCAGTTCTTC.

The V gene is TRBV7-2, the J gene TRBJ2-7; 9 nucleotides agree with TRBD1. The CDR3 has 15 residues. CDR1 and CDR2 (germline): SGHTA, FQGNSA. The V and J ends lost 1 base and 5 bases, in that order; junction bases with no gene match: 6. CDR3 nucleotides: TGTGCCAGCAGCTTAGGGGGGGACAGGGACGACGAGCAGTACTTC. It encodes CASSLGGDRDDEQYF.

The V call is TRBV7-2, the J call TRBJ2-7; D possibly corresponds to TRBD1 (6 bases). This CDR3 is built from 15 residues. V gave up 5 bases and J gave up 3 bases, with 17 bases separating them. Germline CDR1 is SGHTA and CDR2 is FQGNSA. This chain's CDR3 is CASSLQGSRDYEQYF. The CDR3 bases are TGTGCCAGCAGCCTGCAGGGGTCTAGGGACTACGAGCAGTACTTC.

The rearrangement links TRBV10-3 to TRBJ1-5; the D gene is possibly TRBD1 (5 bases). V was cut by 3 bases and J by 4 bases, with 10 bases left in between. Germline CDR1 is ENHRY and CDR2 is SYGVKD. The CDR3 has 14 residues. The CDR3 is CAISDRTSNQPQHF. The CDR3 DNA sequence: TGTGCCATCAGTGATCGGACAAGTAATCAGCCCCAGCATTTT.

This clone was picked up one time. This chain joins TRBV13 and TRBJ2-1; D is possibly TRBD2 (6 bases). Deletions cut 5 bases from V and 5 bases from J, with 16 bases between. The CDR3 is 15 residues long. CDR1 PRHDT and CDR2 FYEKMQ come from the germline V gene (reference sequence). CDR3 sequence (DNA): TGTGCCAGCAGCAGTGCGGGGCGAGTTGACAATGAGCAGTTCTTC. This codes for CASSSAGRVDNEQFF. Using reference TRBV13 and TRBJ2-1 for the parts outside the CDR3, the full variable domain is AAGVIQSPRHLIKEKRETATLKCYPIPRHDTVYWYQQGPGQDPQFLISFYEKMQSDKGSIPDRFSAQQFSDYHSELNMSSLELGDSALYFCASSSAGRVDNEQFFGPGTRLTVL.

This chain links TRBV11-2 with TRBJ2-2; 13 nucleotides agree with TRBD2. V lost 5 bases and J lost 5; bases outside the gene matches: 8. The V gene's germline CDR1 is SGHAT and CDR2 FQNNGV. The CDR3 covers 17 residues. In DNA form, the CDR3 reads TGTGCCAGCAGCCGCCTACTAGCGGGAGGGAATACCGGGGAGCTGTTTTTT. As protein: CASSRLLAGGNTGELFF.

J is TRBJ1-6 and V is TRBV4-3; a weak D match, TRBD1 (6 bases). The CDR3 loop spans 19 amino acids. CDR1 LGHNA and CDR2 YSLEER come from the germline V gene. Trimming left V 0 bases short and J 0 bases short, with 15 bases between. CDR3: CASSQEVGGGSSYNSPLHF. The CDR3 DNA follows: TGCGCCAGCAGCCAAGAGGTCGGGGGCGGGAGCTCCTATAATTCACCCCTCCACTTT.

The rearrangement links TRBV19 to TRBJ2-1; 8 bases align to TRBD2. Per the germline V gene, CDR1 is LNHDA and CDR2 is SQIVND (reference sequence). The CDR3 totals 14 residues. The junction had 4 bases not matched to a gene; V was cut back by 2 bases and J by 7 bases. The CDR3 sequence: CASSIRTSMNEQFF. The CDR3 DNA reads TGTGCCAGTAGTATAAGGACTAGCATGAATGAGCAGTTCTTC.

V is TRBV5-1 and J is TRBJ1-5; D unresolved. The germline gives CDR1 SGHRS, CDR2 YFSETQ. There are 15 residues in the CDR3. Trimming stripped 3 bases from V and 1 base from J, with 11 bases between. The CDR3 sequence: CASSSVPGSNQPQHF. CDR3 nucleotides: TGCGCCAGCAGCTCGGTCCCCGGGAGCAATCAGCCCCAGCATTTT.

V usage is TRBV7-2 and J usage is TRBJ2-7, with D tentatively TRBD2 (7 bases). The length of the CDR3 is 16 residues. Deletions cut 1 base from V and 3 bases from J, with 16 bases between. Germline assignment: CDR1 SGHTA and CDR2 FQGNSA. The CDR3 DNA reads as TGTGCCAGCAGCTTAGGAGGTGGCGGGGGCCACTACGAGCAGTACTTC. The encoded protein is CASSLGGGGGHYEQYF. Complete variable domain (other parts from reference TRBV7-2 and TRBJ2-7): GAGVSQSPSNKVTEKGKDVELRCDPISGHTALYWYRQSLGQGLEFLIYFQGNSAPDKSGLPSDRFSAERTGGSVSTLTIQRTQQEDSAVYLCASSLGGGGGHYEQYFGPGTRLTVT.

The CDR3 bases are TGTGCCAGCAGCCAAGACATGACCGGGGGCGAGCAGTACTTC. Protein: CASSQDMTGGEQYF. The chain uses TRBV3-1 (or the pseudogene TRBV3-2) and TRBJ2-7, with D perhaps matching TRBD2 (6 bases). V lost 0 bases and J 6 bases, leaving 12 bases between the germline ends. The V gene's germline CDR1 is LGHDT and CDR2 YNNKEL (reference sequence). The CDR3 length is 14 residues.

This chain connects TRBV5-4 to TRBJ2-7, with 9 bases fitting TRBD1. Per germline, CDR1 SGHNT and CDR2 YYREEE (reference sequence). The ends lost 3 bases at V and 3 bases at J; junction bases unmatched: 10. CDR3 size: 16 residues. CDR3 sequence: CASSSPGRTGVYEQYF. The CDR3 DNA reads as TGTGCCAGCAGCTCCCCCGGGAGGACAGGGGTCTACGAGCAGTACTTC.

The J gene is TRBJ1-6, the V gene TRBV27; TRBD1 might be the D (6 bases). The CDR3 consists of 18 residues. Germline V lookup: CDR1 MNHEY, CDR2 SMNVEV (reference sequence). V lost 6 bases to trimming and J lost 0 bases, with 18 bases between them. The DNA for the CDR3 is TGTGCCAGCAGAGGACAGTTTACCGCCCGCTCCTATAATTCACCCCTCCACTTT. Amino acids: CASRGQFTARSYNSPLHF.

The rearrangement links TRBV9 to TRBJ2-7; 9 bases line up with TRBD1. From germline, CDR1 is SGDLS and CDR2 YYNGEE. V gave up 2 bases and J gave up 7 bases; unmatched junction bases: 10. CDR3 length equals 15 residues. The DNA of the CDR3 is TGTGCCAGCAGCGTCCGGGACAGGGAATCAGGGGAGCAGTACTTC. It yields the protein CASSVRDRESGEQYF.

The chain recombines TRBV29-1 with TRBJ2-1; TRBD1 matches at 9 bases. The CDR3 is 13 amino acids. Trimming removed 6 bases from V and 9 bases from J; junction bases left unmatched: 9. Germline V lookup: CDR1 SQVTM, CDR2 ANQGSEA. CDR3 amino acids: CSVTGTGSPEQFF. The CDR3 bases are TGCAGCGTAACGGGGACAGGGTCCCCTGAGCAGTTCTTC.

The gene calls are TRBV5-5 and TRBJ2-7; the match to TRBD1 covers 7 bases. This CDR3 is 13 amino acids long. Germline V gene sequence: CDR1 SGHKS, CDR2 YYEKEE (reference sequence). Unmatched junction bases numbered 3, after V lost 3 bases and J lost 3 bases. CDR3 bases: TGTGCCAGCAGCTGGACAGGAGGCTACGAGCAGTACTTC. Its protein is CASSWTGGYEQYF.

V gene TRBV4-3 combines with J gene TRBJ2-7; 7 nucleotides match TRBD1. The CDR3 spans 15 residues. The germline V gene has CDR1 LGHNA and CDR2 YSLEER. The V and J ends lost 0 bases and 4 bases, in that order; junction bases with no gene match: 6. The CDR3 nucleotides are TGCGCCAGCAGCCAAGATACAGGGGATCTGTACGAGCAGTACTTC. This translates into CASSQDTGDLYEQYF.

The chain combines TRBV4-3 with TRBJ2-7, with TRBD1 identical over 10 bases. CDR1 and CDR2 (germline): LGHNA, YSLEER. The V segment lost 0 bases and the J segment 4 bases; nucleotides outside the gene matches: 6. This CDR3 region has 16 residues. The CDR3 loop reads CASSQDSGQGYYEQYF. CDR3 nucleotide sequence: TGCGCCAGCAGCCAAGATTCGGGACAGGGGTATTACGAGCAGTACTTC.

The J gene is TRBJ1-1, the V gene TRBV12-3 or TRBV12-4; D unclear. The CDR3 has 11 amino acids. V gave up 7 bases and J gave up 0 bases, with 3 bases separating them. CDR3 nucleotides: TGTGCCAGCAAGCTGAACACTGAAGCTTTCTTT. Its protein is CASKLNTEAFF.

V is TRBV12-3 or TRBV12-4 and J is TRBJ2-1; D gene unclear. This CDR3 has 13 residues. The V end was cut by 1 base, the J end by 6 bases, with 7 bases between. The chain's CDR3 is CASSLGPSNEQFF. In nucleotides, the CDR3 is TGTGCCAGCAGTTTAGGCCCGAGCAATGAGCAGTTCTTC.